This entry describes one T cell receptor beta chain. Its antigen is not known. The template, 500 ng total RNA, yielded TCR beta cDNA made with a constant-region primer. Three nested multiplex PCR rounds, a slightly modified ARM-PCR, produced the libraries for TCR beta. The two initial PCR rounds, nine to eleven cycles each, used TRBV1-TRBV30 forward and C-beta reverse primers. One entry per CDR3 protein results from TCRdb running MiXCR on the multiplex PCR reads. The sample yields 99,000 or so distinct CDR3 sequences, roughly 69% seen once. Co-extraction of both nucleic acids (RNA and DNA) used about 17-31 mg of unsorted bulk tissue. The patients presented with primary liver carcinoma, which was managed through surgical resection. Each tumor was sampled at four poles and its centre. This record belongs to a study of tumor-infiltrating lymphocytes in primary liver carcinoma. Study at large: Tumor staging was T1-T3 N0M0; sizes spanned about 4 to 10 cm across. The study's findings and limits: It was tumor-adjacent and tumor-blood pairs that overlapped less than tumor region pairs did.

Germline trimming cut 6 bases from V and 5 bases from J; bases unmatched to any gene: 4. The CDR3 runs to 14 residues. The TCR sequence derives from a woman aged 55-70 years with primary liver carcinoma and hepatitis B virus infection. The rearrangement uses TRBV12-3 or TRBV12-4 and TRBJ1-5; the match to TRBD1 covers 10 bases. The source material was liver tumor tissue from sampling region 5. This sample's subset: tumor region T5, tumor centre. The CDR3 is CASRPGTGDQPQHF. CDR3 sequence (DNA): TGTGCCAGCAGGCCCGGGACAGGGGATCAGCCCCAGCATTTT.